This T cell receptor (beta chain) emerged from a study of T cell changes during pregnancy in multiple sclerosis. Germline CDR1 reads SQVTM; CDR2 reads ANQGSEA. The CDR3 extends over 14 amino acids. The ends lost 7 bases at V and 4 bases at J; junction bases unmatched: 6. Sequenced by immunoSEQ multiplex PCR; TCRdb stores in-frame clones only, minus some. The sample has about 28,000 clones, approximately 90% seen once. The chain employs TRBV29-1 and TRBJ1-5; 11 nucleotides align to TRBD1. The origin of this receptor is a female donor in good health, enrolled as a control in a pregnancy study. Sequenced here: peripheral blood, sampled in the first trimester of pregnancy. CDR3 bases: TGCAGCGCCATTGGACAGGGGGCGAATCAGCCCCAGCATTTT. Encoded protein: CSAIGQGANQPQHF.